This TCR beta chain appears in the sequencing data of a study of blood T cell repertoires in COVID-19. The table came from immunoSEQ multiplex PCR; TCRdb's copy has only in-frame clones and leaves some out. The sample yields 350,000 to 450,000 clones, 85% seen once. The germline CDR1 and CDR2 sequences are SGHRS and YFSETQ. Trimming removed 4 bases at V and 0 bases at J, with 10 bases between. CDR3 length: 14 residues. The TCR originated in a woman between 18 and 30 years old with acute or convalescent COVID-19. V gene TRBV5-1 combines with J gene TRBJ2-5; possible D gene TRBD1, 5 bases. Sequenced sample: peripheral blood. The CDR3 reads CASSPQGDQETQYF. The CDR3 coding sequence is TGCGCCAGCAGCCCCCAGGGCGACCAAGAGACCCAGTACTTC.